Sequencing of this TCR beta chain was carried out in a study of blood T cells in healthy people across ages. Combining a sample-barcoded 5' primer with a J-beta primer mix, a second PCR ran for about 7 to 12 cycles. Each cDNA was tagged by a template-switch adaptor containing 12 random nucleotides. TCRdb independently ran MiXCR on the 5' RACE reads; one entry per CDR3 protein. The sample consists of roughly 800,000 distinct CDR3 sequences, roughly 50% of them appearing once. V was clipped by 2 bases and J by 3 bases, with 13 bases between them. CDR3 length: 15 residues. Germline assignment: CDR1 MNHEY and CDR2 SMNVEV (reference sequence). Points from the study as a whole: Total diversity from one million sequenced T cells was likely underestimated.

For this clonotype: Antigen: not known.

The sequencing sample was made of blood. The sequence was obtained from an elderly man in good health. The chain employs TRBV27 and TRBJ1-1; no clear D gene. The CDR3: CASSLDTAVDTEAFF. CDR3 nucleotide sequence: TGTGCCAGCAGTTTAGATACCGCAGTGGACACTGAAGCTTTCTTT.